A selection of T cell receptor beta chains follows, all from one sample in a study of regulatory T cells in long-lasting Graves disease. MiXCR, run by TCRdb on the multiplex PCR reads, gives a single entry per CDR3 protein. The table lists approximately 460,000 distinct CDR3 sequences, about 15% of them singletons. The same data also contributed to another study, on T cells in Graves' hyperthyroidism and ophthalmopathy.

The sequencing used peripheral blood mononuclear cells (PBMCs), collected at new diagnosis, from a patient treated with antithyroid drugs. These receptor sequences come from a woman in her twenties or thirties with Graves disease. The CDR3 runs from the conserved cysteine through the conserved F or W. Fields, in order: V gene, J gene, clone size, D gene, CDR3 length, CDR3 protein, CDR3 DNA. D genes are given only for firm matches. Size is omitted from some rows. Given values are once, few, many or a class for expanded clones.

TRBV4-1,TRBJ1-5,NA,NA,13,CASSQWGGQPQHF,TGCGCCAGCAGCCAGTGGGGGGGTCAGCCCCAGCATTTT
TRBV28,TRBJ1-5,many,TRBD1,14,CASRPRTGVQPQHF,TGTGCCAGCAGACCTCGGACAGGGGTACAGCCCCAGCATTTT
TRBV30,TRBJ2-1,many,NA,13,CAWQSGSYNEQFF,TGTGCCTGGCAGAGCGGGTCCTACAATGAGCAGTTCTTC
TRBV27,TRBJ2-1,few,NA,13,CASSFSDTNEQFF,TGTGCCAGCAGTTTTTCTGATACTAATGAGCAGTTCTTC
TRBV7-2,TRBJ2-1,many,NA,14,CASSPQVGDYEQFF,TGTGCCAGCAGCCCCCAGGTGGGAGACTATGAGCAGTTCTTC
TRBV28,TRBJ2-1,many,NA,14,CASGARTNYNEQFF,TGTGCCAGCGGGGCGAGGACTAACTACAATGAGCAGTTCTTC
TRBV18,TRBJ1-4,once,NA,15,CASSQNGARNENLFF,TGTGCCAGCTCACAAAACGGGGCGCGTAATGAAAACCTGTTTTTT
TRBV18,TRBJ1-1,many,NA,12,CASSPANTEAFF,TGTGCCAGCTCACCTGCGAACACTGAAGCTTTCTTT
TRBV5-1,TRBJ2-7,many,TRBD1,16,CASSLAARTGAGEQYF,TGCGCCAGCAGCTTGGCCGCTAGGACAGGGGCCGGCGAGCAGTACTTC
TRBV6-1,TRBJ2-2,many,NA,13,CASRHPGTGELFF,TGTGCCAGCAGACATCCGGGGACCGGGGAGCTGTTTTTT